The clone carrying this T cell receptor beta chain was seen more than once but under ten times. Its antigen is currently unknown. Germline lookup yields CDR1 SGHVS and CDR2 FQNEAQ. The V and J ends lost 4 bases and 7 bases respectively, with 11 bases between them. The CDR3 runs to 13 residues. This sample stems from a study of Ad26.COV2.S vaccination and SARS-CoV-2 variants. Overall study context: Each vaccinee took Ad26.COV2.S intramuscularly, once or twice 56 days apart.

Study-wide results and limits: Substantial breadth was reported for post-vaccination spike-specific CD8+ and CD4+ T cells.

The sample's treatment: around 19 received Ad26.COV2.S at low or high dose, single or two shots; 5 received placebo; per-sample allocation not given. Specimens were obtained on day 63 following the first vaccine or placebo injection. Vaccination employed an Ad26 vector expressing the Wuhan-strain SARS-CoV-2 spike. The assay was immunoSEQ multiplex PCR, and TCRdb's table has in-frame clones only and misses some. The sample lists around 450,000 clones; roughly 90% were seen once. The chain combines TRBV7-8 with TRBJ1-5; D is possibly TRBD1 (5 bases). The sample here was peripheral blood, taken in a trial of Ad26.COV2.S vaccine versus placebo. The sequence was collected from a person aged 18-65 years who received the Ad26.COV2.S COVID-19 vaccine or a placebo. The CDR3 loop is CASSSRERQPQHF. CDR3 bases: TGTGCCAGCAGCTCCAGGGAACGCCAGCCCCAGCATTTT. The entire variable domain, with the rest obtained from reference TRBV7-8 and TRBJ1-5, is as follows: GAGVSQSPRYKVAKRGQDVALRCDPISGHVSLFWYQQALGQGPEFLTYFQNEAQLDKSGLPSDRFFAERPEGSVSTLKIQRTQQEDSAVYLCASSSRERQPQHFGDGTRLSIL.